This TCR beta chain was sequenced during a study of T cell responses to AZD1222 COVID-19 vaccine (dated by TCRdb to the early 2020s). For the study in its entirety: A total of roughly 240 trial participants underwent TCR sequencing, of whom 207 received two doses of AZD1222 and around 26 received two doses of the MenACWY control vaccine. Enrollment into the trials was organized by age into subgroups of 18-55, 56-69 and 70-plus years, and those subgroups contained about 160, 30 and 59 TCR-sequenced participants, respectively. The full study reports these points: After two AZD1222 doses, both the breadth and the depth of spike-specific TCRs were significantly higher than at day 0 and than in MenACWY recipients. Conclusions about previously exposed vaccinees are limited because only five to seven AZD1222 recipients were SARS-CoV-2 seropositive at baseline. Because no day 14 peak-response samples were available, repertoires were characterized only after the peak T cell response. Participants were mostly white British, with more females than males. The authors suggested clonal diversity may have been underestimated. In the small 56-69-year group, the increase in depth fell short of significance, most likely because of low power. Reportedly, almost half of the unique spike-specific TCRs recognized epitopes lying outside the regions that are mutated in the B.1.351 and B.1.1.7 variants. Vaccine-associated CD4 TCRs spanned the whole spike protein, with dominant responses in regions 160-218 and 743-854.

A word on this clone: The antigen it recognizes is unknown. No much larger clonotype is one base removed from it; base qualities were not supplied.

V loses 1 base of germline sequence and J loses 5 bases, and the interval between the two ends is 8 bases. According to the germline V gene, CDR1 reads MGHDK and CDR2 reads SYGVNS. The CDR3 holds 13 amino acids from the cysteine to the phenylalanine. Solely the CDR3 DNA is kept, with 39 bases framed from the first base. The time point tag for this specimen amounts to: baseline before first vaccination. The meaning of the sample's treatment or condition label: meningococcal conjugate vaccine given as trial control. Vaccinee samples were obtained from the UK trials COV001 and COV002, which included a single-blind randomized controlled phase 2/3 trial of AZD1222 (ChAdOx1 nCoV-19) in healthy adults. For TCRbeta chain sequencing, PBMC samples were collected from trial participants at day 0 and at day 28 after the second dose. The CDR3 regions of human TCRbeta chains were subjected to immunosequencing. Per the original workflow: Repertoire TCRs were checked for matches against a reference library of SARS-CoV-2-specific TCRs that had been generated using the MIRA antigen-specificity platform. Breadth was defined as the fraction of unique TCRs that were SARS-CoV-2-associated, and depth was defined as the fraction of total T cells that were SARS-CoV-2-associated. Using the MIRA data, every spike-specific TCR was mapped to the spike region that the TCR reacted to and assigned to either a CD4 or a CD8 class. Log10-transformed breadth and depth values were compared by one-way ANOVA with Sidak's multiple comparisons tests. TCRdb holds this immuneACCESS table with in-frame rearrangements only. Some clones are missing; in checked studies, unresolved V genes explain under half, and the rest has no known cause. The V and J calls and clone size come from that table; D and trimming were worked out from the DNA. This sample is represented by hundreds of thousands of clones; approximately 94% of them were singletons. The top ten constitute 0.9% to 1.1% of the sample.

The V and J genes are TRBV25-1 and TRBJ2-5, with the D segment identity uncertain. The sequences come from peripheral blood, collected on day 0 of MenACWY control vaccination. This receptor was taken from an adult in good health. The CDR3 protein: CASSELNGETQYF. In nucleotides, the sequence is TGTGCCAGCAGTGAATTGAACGGCGAGACCCAGTACTTC.